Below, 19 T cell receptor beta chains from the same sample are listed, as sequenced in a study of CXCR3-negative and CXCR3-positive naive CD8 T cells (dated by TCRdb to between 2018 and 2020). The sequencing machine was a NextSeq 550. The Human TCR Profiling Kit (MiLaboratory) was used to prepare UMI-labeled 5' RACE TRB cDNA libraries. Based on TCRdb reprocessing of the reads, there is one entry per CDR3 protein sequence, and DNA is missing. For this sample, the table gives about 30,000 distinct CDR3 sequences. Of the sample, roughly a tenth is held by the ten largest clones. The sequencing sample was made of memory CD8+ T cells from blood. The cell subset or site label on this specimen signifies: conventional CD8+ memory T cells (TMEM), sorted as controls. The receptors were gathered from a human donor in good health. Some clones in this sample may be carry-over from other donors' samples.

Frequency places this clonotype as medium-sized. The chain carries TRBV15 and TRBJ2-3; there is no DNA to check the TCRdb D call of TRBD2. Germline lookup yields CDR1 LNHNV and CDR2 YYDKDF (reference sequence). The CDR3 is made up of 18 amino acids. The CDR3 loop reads CATSRDLSGGPDTDTQYF.

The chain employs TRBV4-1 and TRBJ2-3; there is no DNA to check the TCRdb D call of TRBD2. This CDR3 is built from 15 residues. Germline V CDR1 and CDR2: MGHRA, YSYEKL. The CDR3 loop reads CASSPERGGSDTQYF.

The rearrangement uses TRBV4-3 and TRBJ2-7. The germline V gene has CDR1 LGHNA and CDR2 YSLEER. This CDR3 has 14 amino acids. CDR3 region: CASSQDSSEGEQYF.

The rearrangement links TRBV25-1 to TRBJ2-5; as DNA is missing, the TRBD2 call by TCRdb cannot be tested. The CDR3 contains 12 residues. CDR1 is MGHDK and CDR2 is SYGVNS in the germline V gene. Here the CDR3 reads CASSGRLETQYF.

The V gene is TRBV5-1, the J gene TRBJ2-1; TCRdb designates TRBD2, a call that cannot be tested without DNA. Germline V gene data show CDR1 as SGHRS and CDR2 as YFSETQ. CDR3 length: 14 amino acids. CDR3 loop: CASSLSGGYNEQFF. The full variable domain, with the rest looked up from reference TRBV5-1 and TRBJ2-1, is KAGVTQTPRYLIKTRGQQVTLSCSPISGHRSVSWYQQTPGQGLQFLFEYFSETQRNKGNFPGRFSGRQFSNSRSEMNVSTLELGDSALYLCASSLSGGYNEQFFGPGTRLTVL.

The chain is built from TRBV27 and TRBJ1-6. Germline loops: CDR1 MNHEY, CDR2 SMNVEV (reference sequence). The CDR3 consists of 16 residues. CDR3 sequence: CASSLGGGPYNSPLHF.

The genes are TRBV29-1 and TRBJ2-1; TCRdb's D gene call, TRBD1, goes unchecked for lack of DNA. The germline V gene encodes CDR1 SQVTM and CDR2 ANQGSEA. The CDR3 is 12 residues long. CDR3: CSVQGRANEQFF.

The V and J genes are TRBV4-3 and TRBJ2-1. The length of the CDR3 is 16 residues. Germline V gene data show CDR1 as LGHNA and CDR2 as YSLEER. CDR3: CASSQDLGQLYNEQFF.

The CDR3: CASSLGNNQPQHF. V gene TRBV28 combines with J gene TRBJ1-5. CDR1 and CDR2 from the germline V gene are MDHEN and SYDVKM. The CDR3 is 13 residues long. Looking up the rest from reference TRBV28 and TRBJ1-5 gives the full variable domain: DVKVTQSSRYLVKRTGEKVFLECVQDMDHENMFWYRQDPGLGLRLIYFSYDVKMKEKGDIPEGYSVSREKKERFSLILESASTNQTSMYLCASSLGNNQPQHFGDGTRLSIL.

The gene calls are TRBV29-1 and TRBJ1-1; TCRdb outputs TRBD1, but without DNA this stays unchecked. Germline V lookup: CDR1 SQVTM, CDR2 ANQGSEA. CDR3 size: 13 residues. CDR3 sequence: CSVEQGGHTEAFF.

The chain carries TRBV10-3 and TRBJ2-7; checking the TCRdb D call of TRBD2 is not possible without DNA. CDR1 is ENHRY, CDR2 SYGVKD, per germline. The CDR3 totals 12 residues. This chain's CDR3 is CAISDSPYEQYF.

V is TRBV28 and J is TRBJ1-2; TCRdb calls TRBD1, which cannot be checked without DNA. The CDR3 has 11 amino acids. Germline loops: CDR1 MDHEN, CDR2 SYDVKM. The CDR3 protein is CASSRTGGYTF.

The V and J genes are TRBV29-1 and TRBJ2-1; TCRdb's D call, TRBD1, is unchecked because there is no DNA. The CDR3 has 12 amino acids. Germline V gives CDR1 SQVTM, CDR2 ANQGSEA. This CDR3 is CSVEYLGPGQFF.

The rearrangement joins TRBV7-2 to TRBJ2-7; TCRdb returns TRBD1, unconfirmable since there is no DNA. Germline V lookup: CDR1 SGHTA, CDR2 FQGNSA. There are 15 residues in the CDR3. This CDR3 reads CASSTMTGGSYEQYF.

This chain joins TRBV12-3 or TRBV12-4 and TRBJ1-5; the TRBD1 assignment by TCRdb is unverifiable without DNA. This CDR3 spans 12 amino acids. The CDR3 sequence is CASSYQGQPQHF.

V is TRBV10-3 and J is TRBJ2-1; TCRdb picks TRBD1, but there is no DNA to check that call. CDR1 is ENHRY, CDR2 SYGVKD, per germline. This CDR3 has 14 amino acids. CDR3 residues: CAISTGTGYNEQFF.

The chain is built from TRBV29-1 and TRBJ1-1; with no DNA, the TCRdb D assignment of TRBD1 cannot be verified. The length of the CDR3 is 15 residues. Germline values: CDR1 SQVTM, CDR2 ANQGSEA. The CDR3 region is CSVEYGGQKVSGAFF.

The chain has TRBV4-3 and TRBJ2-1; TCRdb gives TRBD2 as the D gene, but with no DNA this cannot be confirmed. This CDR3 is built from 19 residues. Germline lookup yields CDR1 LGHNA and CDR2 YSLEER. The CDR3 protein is CASSRTPGTSGGADNEQFF.

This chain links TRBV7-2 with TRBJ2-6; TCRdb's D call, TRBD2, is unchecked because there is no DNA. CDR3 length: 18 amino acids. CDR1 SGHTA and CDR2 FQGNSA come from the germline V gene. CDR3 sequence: CASSNLRSLGAGANVLTF.